A single sample gave rise to the 25 T cell receptor beta chains below, sequenced in a study of T cell clones after liver transplantation. Clones were sequenced by immunoSEQ multiplex PCR, and TCRdb holds only the in-frame ones, with some missing. Among 98,000 or so clones listed, about 81% were seen once. The sample was CD4+ T cells from blood, taken before liver transplant. The receptors derive from a human donor who received a liver transplant.

The chain uses TRBV4-3 and TRBJ2-3; 10 bases are a match to TRBD2. V gave up 1 base and J gave up 4 bases; unmatched junction bases: 8. There are 17 residues in the CDR3. Per the germline V gene, CDR1 is LGHNA and CDR2 is YSLEER. CDR3 region: CASSQGVAGGYADTQYF. DNA for the CDR3: TGCGCCAGCAGCCAAGGGGTAGCGGGGGGCTATGCAGATACGCAGTATTTT.

This chain uses TRBV5-1 with TRBJ1-6; D might be TRBD1 (5 bases). CDR3 length: 14 amino acids. Germline CDR1 is SGHRS and CDR2 is YFSETQ. The V end was cut by 0 bases, the J end by 10 bases, with 11 bases between. The CDR3 loop is CASSLEGTRSPLHF. CDR3 nucleotides: TGCGCCAGCAGCTTGGAAGGGACTAGATCACCCCTCCACTTT.

The chain employs TRBV6-5 and TRBJ1-1; D perhaps matches TRBD1 (5 bases). The CDR3 length is 13 residues. Germline V lookup: CDR1 MNHEY, CDR2 SVGAGI. The V end was cut by 5 bases, the J end by 5 bases, with 12 bases between. The CDR3 region has the DNA TGTGCCAGCAGTAACAATCGGGGGACTGAAGCTTTCTTT. Its translation is CASSNNRGTEAFF.

V gene TRBV5-1 combines with J gene TRBJ1-1, with D maybe TRBD1 (6 bases). Germline loops: CDR1 SGHRS, CDR2 YFSETQ. Trimming pared 0 bases from V and 6 bases from J, leaving 15 bases between. This CDR3 has 15 amino acids. The CDR3 region has the DNA TGCGCCAGCAGCTTGGTGGGTTTCAGGGGCGCTGAAGCTTTCTTT. This codes for CASSLVGFRGAEAFF.

This clone was counted once. V and J are TRBV19 and TRBJ1-5; unclear D gene. Trimming took off 5 bases at V and 4 bases at J, with 12 bases between the two ends. This CDR3 spans 14 amino acids. Germline-derived CDR1 and CDR2 are LNHDA and SQIVND (reference sequence). The CDR3 DNA is TGTGCCAGTAGTCCTTCTGCCGTGAATCAGCCCCAGCATTTT. Protein: CASSPSAVNQPQHF. The full variable domain, rest sourced from reference TRBV19 and TRBJ1-5, is DGGITQSPKYLFRKEGQNVTLSCEQNLNHDAMYWYRQDPGQGLRLIYYSQIVNDFQKGDIAEGYSVSREKKESFPLTVTSAQKNPTAFYLCASSPSAVNQPQHFGDGTRLSIL.

The chain carries TRBV5-4 and TRBJ1-2; TRBD1 agrees at 7 bases. The germline CDR1 and CDR2 sequences are SGHNT and YYREEE (reference sequence). This CDR3 is 13 amino acids long. Trimming took 2 bases from V and 7 from J; bases not matched to a gene: 5. The CDR3 loop is CASSLGGGSGYTF. As DNA, the CDR3 is TGTGCCAGCAGCTTAGGGGGCGGAAGTGGCTACACCTTC.

The rearrangement uses TRBV28 and TRBJ2-3; TRBD2 is a possible D gene (5 bases). Germline V gene lookup returns CDR1 MDHEN and CDR2 SYDVKM. The CDR3 is 15 amino acids. Trimming shortened V by 5 bases and J by 4 bases, and 16 bases separated the two germline ends. CDR3: CASSPSGLQADTQYF. The CDR3 DNA is TGTGCCAGCAGTCCTTCCGGACTTCAGGCAGATACGCAGTATTTT.

This clone was seen more than once but under ten times. The chain has TRBV5-1 and TRBJ2-1; TRBD1 might be the D (6 bases). Germline V lookup: CDR1 SGHRS, CDR2 YFSETQ. The CDR3 is 14 amino acids. Trimming removed 4 bases from V and 3 bases from J, with 11 bases in between. The chain's CDR3 is CASSTGQHYNEQFF. CDR3 nucleotide sequence: TGCGCCAGCAGCACAGGACAGCACTACAATGAGCAGTTCTTC.

CDR3 nucleotide sequence: TGTGCCAGCAGCTTATCTCCCCAGGGAACTGAAGCTTTCTTT. Translated: CASSLSPQGTEAFF. The V and J genes are TRBV7-3 and TRBJ1-1, with D perhaps matching TRBD1 (5 bases). This CDR3 comprises 14 residues. CDR1 SGHTA and CDR2 FQGTGA come from the germline V gene. V lost 2 bases and J lost 5, with 12 bases in between.

The V call is TRBV6-5, the J call TRBJ2-6; no definite D call. Per germline, CDR1 MNHEY and CDR2 SVGAGI. This CDR3 spans 12 amino acids. The germline V and J ends were trimmed by 8 bases and 4 bases, with 6 bases remaining between them. Here the CDR3 DNA reads TGTGCCAGCCGGATGGGGGCCAACGTCCTGACTTTC. As protein: CASRMGANVLTF.

The gene calls are TRBV2 and TRBJ2-4; TRBD2 is a possible D gene (6 bases). Germline CDR1 reads SNHLY; CDR2 reads FYNNEI. The V end was cut by 8 bases, the J end by 6 bases, with 11 bases between. The CDR3 consists of 12 residues. CDR3 protein: CASGGQGNIQYF. The CDR3 bases are TGTGCCAGCGGAGGGCAGGGAAACATTCAGTACTTC.

The V and J genes are TRBV7-3 and TRBJ2-1; 13 bases agree with TRBD2. V shed 4 bases, J shed 8 bases, and the junction held 5 bases outside the gene matches. The V gene's germline CDR1 is SGHTA and CDR2 FQGTGA. This CDR3 comprises 15 residues. The chain's CDR3 is CASSWTSGSGYEQFF. The CDR3 bases are TGTGCCAGCAGCTGGACTAGCGGGAGTGGTTATGAGCAGTTCTTC.

The V call is TRBV27, the J call TRBJ2-2; TRBD1 matches 9 bases. This CDR3 has 15 residues. J lost 7 bases, V lost 4 bases, and 7 bases had no gene match. Germline CDR1 is MNHEY and CDR2 is SMNVEV (reference sequence). In DNA, the CDR3 is TGTGCCAGCAGTTGGGAACAGGGGGCAAACGGGGAGCTGTTTTTT. Its translation: CASSWEQGANGELFF.

This chain connects TRBV2 to TRBJ2-5, with 11 bases aligning to TRBD1. CDR1 is SNHLY and CDR2 is FYNNEI in the germline V gene. The junction had 10 bases not matched to a gene; V was cut back by 11 bases and J by 2 bases. The CDR3 sequence is 15 residues long. CDR3 region: CAAERDRGGQETQYF. In DNA, the CDR3 is TGTGCCGCAGAGCGGGACAGGGGGGGACAAGAGACCCAGTACTTC. The full variable domain, with the rest looked up from reference TRBV2 and TRBJ2-5, is EPEVTQTPSHQVTQMGQEVILRCVPISNHLYFYWYRQILGQKVEFLVSFYNNEISEKSEIFDDQFSVERPDGSNFTLKIRSTKLEDSAMYFCAAERDRGGQETQYFGPGTRLLVL.

The DNA of the CDR3 is TGTGCCAGCAGTAACACGTACCAAGAGACCCAGTACTTC. It is translated as CASSNTYQETQYF. The chain combines TRBV28 with TRBJ2-5, with unresolved D. This CDR3 comprises 13 residues. V was shortened by 5 bases and J by 0 bases, with 7 bases between the two germline ends. Germline CDR1 MDHEN, CDR2 SYDVKM.

This clone has just a few counts. The CDR3 DNA is TGCGCCAGCAGCTTGGCCGCCGTATCCACAGATACGCAGTATTTT. As protein: CASSLAAVSTDTQYF. The rearrangement uses TRBV5-1 and TRBJ2-3; D is ambiguous. The germline V gene has CDR1 SGHRS and CDR2 YFSETQ. With 0 bases removed from V and 2 bases from J, the gap between germline ends came to 10 bases. The CDR3 totals 15 residues.

The genes are TRBV2 and TRBJ1-1; D gene ambiguous. CDR1 and CDR2 from the germline V gene are SNHLY and FYNNEI. V was cut by 6 bases and J by 1 base, with 18 bases left in between. This CDR3 contains 16 residues. CDR3 sequence reads: CASRLTRQGRNTEAFF. In DNA, the CDR3 is TGTGCCAGCAGACTCACTAGACAAGGACGGAACACTGAAGCTTTCTTT.

CDR3 in amino acids: CASSLPGQGGGYTF. The CDR3, as DNA: TGTGCCAGCAGTTTGCCGGGACAGGGAGGTGGCTACACCTTC. The chain has TRBV28 and TRBJ1-2, with 9 bases lining up with TRBD1. The J segment lost 7 bases and the V segment lost 3 bases, leaving 6 bases of the junction unmatched. The CDR3 loop spans 14 amino acids. Germline-derived CDR1 and CDR2 are MDHEN and SYDVKM.

The V call is TRBV5-1, the J call TRBJ1-4; D unresolved. Trimming took 0 bases from V and 0 from J, leaving 9 bases between them. The CDR3 has 16 residues. The germline V gene has CDR1 SGHRS and CDR2 YFSETQ. The CDR3 bases are TGCGCCAGCAGCTTGGCCCCAATTGCAACTAATGAAAAACTGTTTTTT. Translation: CASSLAPIATNEKLFF.

The gene calls are TRBV19 and TRBJ2-2; D is possibly TRBD1 or TRBD2 (6 bases each). The germline V and J ends were trimmed by 3 bases and 3 bases, with 14 bases remaining between them. CDR3 length: 16 amino acids. Germline V gene sequence: CDR1 LNHDA, CDR2 SQIVND (reference sequence). This CDR3 reads CASSMGGTTDTGELFF. In nucleotides, the CDR3 is TGTGCCAGTAGTATGGGCGGGACAACCGACACCGGGGAGCTGTTTTTT.

This chain links TRBV5-1 with TRBJ1-1; tentatively, D is TRBD1 (5 bases). The CDR3 is made up of 15 amino acids. Trimming removed 5 bases from V and 0 bases from J, with 14 bases in between. Germline lookup yields CDR1 SGHRS and CDR2 YFSETQ. CDR3 residues: CASSWIDSLNTEAFF. The CDR3 DNA reads as TGCGCCAGCAGTTGGATCGACAGCTTGAACACTGAAGCTTTCTTT.

This clone was counted a few times. The chain links TRBV5-4 to TRBJ2-1, with TRBD2 matching 15 bases. Losses at the gene ends were 4 bases for V and 2 bases for J; bases not matched to a gene: 7. Germline V lookup: CDR1 SGHNT, CDR2 YYREEE (reference sequence). The CDR3 is 18 amino acids. CDR3 residues: CASSLGTSGRRAYNEQFF. CDR3 bases: TGTGCCAGCAGCCTCGGGACTAGCGGGAGGCGGGCCTACAATGAGCAGTTCTTC.

The chain joins TRBV28 to TRBJ2-2; D gene unclear. Germline V gene lookup returns CDR1 MDHEN and CDR2 SYDVKM. The CDR3 has 12 residues. The V and J ends lost 6 bases and 1 base respectively, with 3 bases between them. CDR3 coding DNA: TGTGCCAGCAGGCGGAACACCGGGGAGCTGTTTTTT. Amino acids: CASRRNTGELFF. Full variable domain (missing parts from reference TRBV28 and TRBJ2-2): DVKVTQSSRYLVKRTGEKVFLECVQDMDHENMFWYRQDPGLGLRLIYFSYDVKMKEKGDIPEGYSVSREKKERFSLILESASTNQTSMYLCASRRNTGELFFGEGSRLTVL.

On this clone itself: The junction departs from the called germline gene at one end, perhaps through a read error. The chain employs TRBV18 and TRBJ1-2; 8 nucleotides agree with TRBD1. The germline CDR1 and CDR2 sequences are KGHSH and LQKENI. The CDR3 spans 15 residues. The CDR3 DNA reads as TGTACCAGCTCACCACCTTCAGGGGGCTCCTATGGCTACACCTTC. The encoded protein is CTSSPPSGGSYGYTF.

The rearrangement links TRBV14 to TRBJ1-3; 7 bases line up with TRBD1. Germline V lookup: CDR1 SGHDN, CDR2 FVKESK. This CDR3 region has 13 residues. V dropped 5 bases and J dropped 7; count of bases not matched to a gene: 5. The CDR3 region is CASSADRWNTIYF. The CDR3 nucleotides are TGTGCCAGCAGCGCGGACAGGTGGAACACCATATATTTT.